The 2 T cell receptor beta chains below all came from one sample that was sequenced in a study of shared clonotypes between healthy human individuals. Only in-frame clones appear in the TCRdb table, and some are missing; sequencing was by immunoSEQ multiplex PCR. The sample records around 2.1 million clones, about 94% being singletons. The sample comprised naive CD4+ T cells sorted from blood. The subset was: CD45RA+ positively selected. Receptors originate from a man between 18 and 35 years old in good health.

This sequence joins TRBV30 and TRBJ2-1, with a possible D match to TRBD1 (6 bases). The CDR3 has 14 residues. Trimming shortened V by 2 bases and J by 9 bases, and 17 bases separated the two germline ends. From germline, CDR1 is GTSNPN and CDR2 SVGIG (reference sequence). The DNA of the CDR3 is TGTGCCTGGAGTTTGGGACACCAATTAGGTGAGCAGTTCTTC. Protein: CAWSLGHQLGEQFF.

This clone has just one count. The chain joins TRBV10-2 to TRBJ2-1; possibly TRBD2 for D (5 bases). Germline V gives CDR1 WSHSY, CDR2 SAAADI. The CDR3 is made up of 13 amino acids. The V and J ends lost 8 bases and 0 bases respectively, with 8 bases between them. DNA for the CDR3: TGCGCCAGCGGAGGAAGCTCCTACAATGAGCAGTTCTTC. Its protein product is CASGGSSYNEQFF.